The rows below give T cell receptor beta chains drawn from one sample of a study of T cell repertoires in cytomegalovirus infection. MiXCR, applied by TCRdb to the reads, yields one record per CDR3 protein. The table shows approximately 170,000 distinct CDR3 sequences, with about 15% occurring only once. The sample comprised PBMCs. All receptors come from a human donor in good health (CMV status not recorded). Some clones in this sample may be carry-over from other donors' samples. Both conserved end residues are part of each CDR3. The D gene is left open where the match is weak. The size entry is marked missing in some rows and otherwise reads once, few, many or a size class.

V gene: TRBV9; D gene: TRBD2; CDR3 length: 15; J gene: TRBJ2-1; clone size: -; CDR3 protein: CASSSGLAGHNEQFF; CDR3 DNA: TGTGCCAGCAGCTCGGGACTAGCGGGACACAATGAGCAGTTCTTC
V gene: TRBV7-9; D gene: TRBD1; CDR3 length: 15; J gene: TRBJ2-7; clone size: few; CDR3 protein: CASSLQTTGEHEQYF; CDR3 DNA: TGTGCCAGCAGCTTACAGACCACAGGGGAACACGAGCAGTACTTC
V gene: TRBV10-3; D gene: -; CDR3 length: 14; J gene: TRBJ1-4; clone size: -; CDR3 protein: CAIKGGARDEKLFF; CDR3 DNA: TGTGCCATCAAAGGCGGGGCTCGGGATGAAAAACTGTTTTTT
V gene: TRBV19; D gene: TRBD1; CDR3 length: 20; J gene: TRBJ1-5; clone size: few; CDR3 protein: CASSIDGRGWLVGGNQPQHF; CDR3 DNA: TGTGCCAGTAGTATAGACGGCAGGGGGTGGTTAGTTGGCGGCAATCAGCCCCAGCATTTT
V gene: TRBV14; D gene: -; CDR3 length: 15; J gene: TRBJ1-2; clone size: few; CDR3 protein: CASSQAGGPVYGYTF; CDR3 DNA: TGTGCCAGCAGCCAAGCGGGAGGGCCAGTCTATGGCTACACCTTC
V gene: TRBV27; D gene: TRBD2; CDR3 length: 15; J gene: TRBJ2-7; clone size: few; CDR3 protein: CASSLSGLAAYEQYF; CDR3 DNA: TGTGCCAGCAGTTTATCCGGACTAGCGGCGTACGAGCAGTACTTC
V gene: TRBV4-2; D gene: -; CDR3 length: 15; J gene: TRBJ1-2; clone size: -; CDR3 protein: CASSQERGGRRGYTF; CDR3 DNA: TGTGCCAGCAGCCAAGAGAGGGGAGGCAGGAGGGGCTACACCTTC
V gene: TRBV7-3; D gene: -; CDR3 length: 17; J gene: TRBJ2-6; clone size: many; CDR3 protein: CASSPTVGGSGANVLTF; CDR3 DNA: TGTGCCAGCAGCCCCACCGTAGGGGGCTCTGGGGCCAACGTCCTGACTTTC
V gene: TRBV10-3; D gene: -; CDR3 length: 13; J gene: TRBJ1-1; clone size: -; CDR3 protein: CAISEGRGLEAFF; CDR3 DNA: TGTGCCATCAGTGAGGGTCGGGGACTTGAAGCTTTCTTT
V gene: TRBV7-9; D gene: -; CDR3 length: 12; J gene: TRBJ1-4; clone size: -; CDR3 protein: CASSLALEKLFF; CDR3 DNA: TGTGCCAGCAGCTTAGCGCTTGAAAAACTGTTTTTT
V gene: TRBV5-1; D gene: -; CDR3 length: 14; J gene: TRBJ2-7; clone size: many; CDR3 protein: CASSLLRGHDEQYF; CDR3 DNA: TGCGCCAGCAGCTTGCTCCGGGGGCATGACGAGCAGTACTTC
V gene: TRBV7-9; D gene: -; CDR3 length: 15; J gene: TRBJ1-2; clone size: -; CDR3 protein: CASSLDPGGNYGYTF; CDR3 DNA: TGTGCCAGCAGCTTAGATCCCGGGGGGAACTATGGCTACACCTTC
V gene: TRBV7-8; D gene: TRBD2; CDR3 length: 19; J gene: TRBJ2-2; clone size: many; CDR3 protein: CASTPPSGRGGRYTGELFF; CDR3 DNA: TGTGCCAGCACCCCCCCGAGTGGACGGGGGGGCCGGTACACCGGGGAGCTGTTTTTT
V gene: TRBV28; D gene: -; CDR3 length: 12; J gene: TRBJ1-1; clone size: -; CDR3 protein: CAIRTAGLEAFF; CDR3 DNA: TGTGCCATCAGGACAGCGGGTCTCGAAGCTTTCTTT
V gene: TRBV6-6; D gene: TRBD2; CDR3 length: 18; J gene: TRBJ2-1; clone size: -; CDR3 protein: CASSGGLAGPSSYNEQFF; CDR3 DNA: TGTGCCAGCAGTGGCGGACTAGCGGGGCCCAGCTCCTACAATGAGCAGTTCTTC
V gene: TRBV19; D gene: -; CDR3 length: 16; J gene: TRBJ2-7; clone size: -; CDR3 protein: CASSIDPTARTYEQYF; CDR3 DNA: TGTGCCAGTAGTATAGACCCGACGGCCAGGACCTACGAGCAGTACTTC
V gene: TRBV7-6; D gene: -; CDR3 length: 14; J gene: TRBJ2-7; clone size: -; CDR3 protein: CASSFRGPGVEQYF; CDR3 DNA: TGTGCCAGCAGCTTTAGGGGGCCGGGGGTCGAGCAGTACTTC
V gene: TRBV20-1; D gene: -; CDR3 length: 12; J gene: TRBJ1-2; clone size: -; CDR3 protein: CSAYAAGYGYTF; CDR3 DNA: TGCAGTGCCTACGCGGCAGGCTATGGCTACACCTTC
V gene: TRBV5-1; D gene: -; CDR3 length: 13; J gene: TRBJ2-2; clone size: -; CDR3 protein: CASKDRNTGELFF; CDR3 DNA: TGCGCCAGCAAGGACAGAAACACCGGGGAGCTGTTTTTT
V gene: TRBV25-1; D gene: -; CDR3 length: 11; J gene: TRBJ1-1; clone size: few; CDR3 protein: CASSGSTQAFF; CDR3 DNA: TGTGCCAGCAGTGGGTCCACTCAAGCTTTCTTT
V gene: TRBV7-2; D gene: -; CDR3 length: 13; J gene: TRBJ2-1; clone size: many; CDR3 protein: CASTPASYNEQFF; CDR3 DNA: TGTGCCAGCACCCCGGCCTCCTACAATGAGCAGTTCTTC
V gene: TRBV7-8; D gene: -; CDR3 length: 14; J gene: TRBJ1-2; clone size: many; CDR3 protein: CASSLGSANYGYTF; CDR3 DNA: TGTGCCAGCAGCTTAGGGTCGGCTAACTATGGCTACACCTTC
V gene: TRBV29-1; D gene: -; CDR3 length: 15; J gene: TRBJ1-2; clone size: many; CDR3 protein: CSVIPLSSPWAGYTF; CDR3 DNA: TGCAGCGTTATACCCCTTTCCAGCCCATGGGCGGGCTACACCTTC
V gene: TRBV12-3/TRBV12-4; D gene: -; CDR3 length: 13; J gene: TRBJ2-2; clone size: -; CDR3 protein: CASKYGGSGELFF; CDR3 DNA: TGTGCCAGCAAATATGGAGGGTCCGGGGAGCTGTTTTTT
V gene: TRBV10-2; D gene: -; CDR3 length: 14; J gene: TRBJ1-2; clone size: -; CDR3 protein: CASSERGALKGYTF; CDR3 DNA: TGCGCCAGCAGTGAGAGGGGAGCTCTGAAAGGCTACACCTTC
V gene: TRBV6-1; D gene: -; CDR3 length: 13; J gene: TRBJ1-2; clone size: few; CDR3 protein: CASSAEQGLGYTF; CDR3 DNA: TGTGCCAGCAGTGCCGAACAGGGACTCGGCTACACCTTC
V gene: TRBV20-1; D gene: TRBD2; CDR3 length: 14; J gene: TRBJ2-5; clone size: few; CDR3 protein: CSARTGTSGETQYF; CDR3 DNA: TGCAGTGCCAGAACCGGGACTAGCGGGGAGACCCAGTACTTC
V gene: TRBV5-5; D gene: TRBD2; CDR3 length: 16; J gene: TRBJ2-5; clone size: -; CDR3 protein: CASSGGSSGTQETQYF; CDR3 DNA: TGTGCCAGCAGCGGGGGGTCTAGCGGGACGCAAGAGACCCAGTACTTC
V gene: TRBV15; D gene: TRBD1; CDR3 length: 16; J gene: TRBJ1-2; clone size: many; CDR3 protein: CATSRLGTGSDYGYTF; CDR3 DNA: TGTGCCACCAGCAGGCTCGGGACAGGGTCAGACTATGGCTACACCTTC
V gene: TRBV6-2/TRBV6-3; D gene: TRBD2; CDR3 length: 13; J gene: TRBJ2-1; clone size: many; CDR3 protein: CASGLAGVLEQFF; CDR3 DNA: TGTGCCAGCGGACTAGCGGGAGTCCTTGAGCAGTTCTTC
V gene: TRBV28; D gene: -; CDR3 length: 12; J gene: TRBJ2-3; clone size: -; CDR3 protein: CASRTTGDTQYF; CDR3 DNA: TGTGCCAGCAGGACCACGGGAGATACGCAGTATTTT
V gene: TRBV7-2; D gene: TRBD2; CDR3 length: 14; J gene: TRBJ2-7; clone size: many; CDR3 protein: CASSPSGTTYEQYF; CDR3 DNA: TGTGCCAGCAGTCCAAGCGGGACGACCTACGAGCAGTACTTC
V gene: TRBV28; D gene: -; CDR3 length: 15; J gene: TRBJ2-7; clone size: -; CDR3 protein: CASRLGVSGVGEQYF; CDR3 DNA: TGTGCCAGCAGGCTTGGGGTTTCAGGTGTGGGGGAGCAGTACTTC
V gene: TRBV29-1; D gene: TRBD1; CDR3 length: 14; J gene: TRBJ1-2; clone size: -; CDR3 protein: CSVVGQGLNYGYTF; CDR3 DNA: TGCAGCGTTGTAGGACAGGGTCTCAACTATGGCTACACCTTC
V gene: TRBV5-4; D gene: -; CDR3 length: 15; J gene: TRBJ2-5; clone size: few; CDR3 protein: CASSLGLGAEETQYF; CDR3 DNA: TGTGCCAGCAGCTTAGGCTTGGGCGCGGAGGAGACCCAGTACTTC
V gene: TRBV18; D gene: -; CDR3 length: 16; J gene: TRBJ1-2; clone size: few; CDR3 protein: CASSPQTRQINYGYTF; CDR3 DNA: TGTGCCAGCTCGCCCCAGACGCGACAGATTAACTATGGCTACACCTTC
V gene: TRBV5-1; D gene: -; CDR3 length: 15; J gene: TRBJ2-3; clone size: few; CDR3 protein: CASSLALLSPDTQYF; CDR3 DNA: TGCGCCAGCAGCTTAGCGTTGTTGAGTCCAGATACGCAGTATTTT
V gene: TRBV5-1; D gene: -; CDR3 length: 14; J gene: TRBJ2-7; clone size: few; CDR3 protein: CASSLAGSAGEQYF; CDR3 DNA: TGCGCCAGCAGCTTGGCAGGGTCCGCCGGCGAGCAGTACTTC
V gene: TRBV28; D gene: -; CDR3 length: 15; J gene: TRBJ2-1; clone size: few; CDR3 protein: CASSFQRAFDNEQFF; CDR3 DNA: TGTGCCAGCAGTTTTCAGCGGGCGTTCGACAATGAGCAGTTCTTC
V gene: TRBV7-2; D gene: -; CDR3 length: 13; J gene: TRBJ1-1; clone size: many; CDR3 protein: CASSFPTATWSYF; CDR3 DNA: TGTGCCAGCAGCTTTCCTACCGCCACCTGGAGTTACTTT
V gene: TRBV12-3/TRBV12-4; D gene: -; CDR3 length: 12; J gene: TRBJ1-2; clone size: -; CDR3 protein: CASSLNFYGYTF; CDR3 DNA: TGTGCCAGCAGCCTAAACTTCTATGGCTACACCTTC
V gene: TRBV10-3; D gene: -; CDR3 length: 11; J gene: TRBJ2-7; clone size: -; CDR3 protein: CAISDGRTQYF; CDR3 DNA: TGTGCCATCAGTGATGGTAGAACCCAGTACTTC
V gene: TRBV29-1; D gene: TRBD2; CDR3 length: 14; J gene: TRBJ2-5; clone size: -; CDR3 protein: CSVTYGRPQETQYF; CDR3 DNA: TGCAGCGTTACATACGGGAGGCCCCAAGAGACCCAGTACTTC
V gene: TRBV20-1; D gene: -; CDR3 length: 11; J gene: TRBJ2-1; clone size: many; CDR3 protein: CSASTRDEQFF; CDR3 DNA: TGCAGTGCTAGTACAAGGGATGAGCAGTTCTTC
V gene: TRBV7-2; D gene: -; CDR3 length: 13; J gene: TRBJ2-1; clone size: many; CDR3 protein: CASSFLREGEQFF; CDR3 DNA: TGTGCCAGCAGCTTTCTTCGGGAAGGGGAGCAGTTCTTC
V gene: TRBV5-1; D gene: -; CDR3 length: 12; J gene: TRBJ2-5; clone size: few; CDR3 protein: CASSLNEETQYF; CDR3 DNA: TGCGCCAGCAGCTTGAACGAAGAGACCCAGTACTTC
V gene: TRBV23-1; D gene: -; CDR3 length: 12; J gene: TRBJ1-1; clone size: -; CDR3 protein: CASSRLITEAFF; CDR3 DNA: TGCGCCAGCAGCCGTTTGATCACTGAAGCTTTCTTT
V gene: TRBV28; D gene: -; CDR3 length: 13; J gene: TRBJ2-7; clone size: many; CDR3 protein: CASTLGGRYEQYF; CDR3 DNA: TGTGCCAGCACTTTGGGGGGTCGCTACGAGCAGTACTTC
V gene: TRBV28; D gene: -; CDR3 length: 14; J gene: TRBJ1-1; clone size: many; CDR3 protein: CASSLNLPNTEAFF; CDR3 DNA: TGTGCCAGCAGTTTAAACTTACCGAACACTGAAGCTTTCTTT